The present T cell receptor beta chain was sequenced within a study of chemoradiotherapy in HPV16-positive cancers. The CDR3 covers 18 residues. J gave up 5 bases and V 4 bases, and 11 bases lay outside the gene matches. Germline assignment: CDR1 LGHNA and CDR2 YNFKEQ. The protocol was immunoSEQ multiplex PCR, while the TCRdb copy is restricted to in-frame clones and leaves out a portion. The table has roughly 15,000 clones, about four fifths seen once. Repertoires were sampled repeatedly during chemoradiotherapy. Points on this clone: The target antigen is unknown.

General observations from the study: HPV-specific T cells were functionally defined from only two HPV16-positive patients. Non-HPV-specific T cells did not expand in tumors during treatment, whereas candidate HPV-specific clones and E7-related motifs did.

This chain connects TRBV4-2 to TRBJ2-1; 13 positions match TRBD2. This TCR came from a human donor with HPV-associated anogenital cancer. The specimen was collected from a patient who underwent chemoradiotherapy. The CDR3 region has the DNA TGTGCCAGCAGCCTTTTCGGGACTAGCGGGACGGGGGACAATGAGCAGTTCTTC. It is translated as CASSLFGTSGTGDNEQFF.